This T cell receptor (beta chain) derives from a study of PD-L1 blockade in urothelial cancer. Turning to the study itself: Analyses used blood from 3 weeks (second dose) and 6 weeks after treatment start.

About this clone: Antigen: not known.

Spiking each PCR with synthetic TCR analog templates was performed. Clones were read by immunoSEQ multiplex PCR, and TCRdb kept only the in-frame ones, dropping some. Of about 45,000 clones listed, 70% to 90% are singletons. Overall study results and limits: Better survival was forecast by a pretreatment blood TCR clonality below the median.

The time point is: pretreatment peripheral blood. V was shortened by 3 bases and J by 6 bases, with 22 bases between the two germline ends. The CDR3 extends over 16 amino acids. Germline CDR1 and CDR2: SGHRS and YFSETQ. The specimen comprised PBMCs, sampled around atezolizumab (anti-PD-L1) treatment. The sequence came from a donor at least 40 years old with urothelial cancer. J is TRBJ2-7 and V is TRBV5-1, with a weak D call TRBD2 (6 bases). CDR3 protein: CASSSQGAGPLGEQYF. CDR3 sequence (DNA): TGCGCCAGCAGCTCCCAAGGTGCGGGACCGCTCGGCGAGCAGTACTTC. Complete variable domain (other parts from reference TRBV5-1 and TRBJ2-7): KAGVTQTPRYLIKTRGQQVTLSCSPISGHRSVSWYQQTPGQGLQFLFEYFSETQRNKGNFPGRFSGRQFSNSRSEMNVSTLELGDSALYLCASSSQGAGPLGEQYFGPGTRLTVT.